The entry below gives a single T cell receptor (beta chain) sequence along with its context. Antigen: not known. This entry is derived from a study of T cells after posttransplantation cyclophosphamide. Overall study results and limits: TRB overlap between skin or GI tissue T cells and blood was limited. Later post-transplant blood repertoires were often dominated by donor CD8+ memory clones. After PTCy, TRB diversity resembled that of CNI/methotrexate controls.

A marrow graft followed busulfan-fludarabine conditioning, with cyclophosphamide on days +3 and +4. The CDR3 has 16 residues. From germline, CDR1 is SNHLY and CDR2 FYNNEI. V was shortened by 2 bases and J by 7 bases, with 17 bases between the two germline ends. This table comes from immunoSEQ multiplex PCR, and its TCRdb copy is limited to in-frame clones, with some not included. The sample yields about 7,800 clones, under 90% seen once. The sequence derives from a female patient between 35 and 55 years old who received an allogeneic stem cell transplant from an unrelated donor, was CMV-positive, and had no GVHD. The graft donor may account for some of the T cells. The gene calls are TRBV2 and TRBJ1-4; a possible D gene is TRBD1 (5 bases). Material: PBMCs, obtained after allogeneic stem cell transplant with posttransplant cyclophosphamide. CDR3 loop: CASSENGQGGVEKLFF. CDR3 DNA sequence: TGTGCCAGCAGTGAAAATGGGCAGGGCGGGGTTGAAAAACTGTTTTTT. Together with reference TRBV2 and TRBJ1-4, the CDR3 gives the full variable domain: EPEVTQTPSHQVTQMGQEVILRCVPISNHLYFYWYRQILGQKVEFLVSFYNNEISEKSEIFDDQFSVERPDGSNFTLKIRSTKLEDSAMYFCASSENGQGGVEKLFFGSGTQLSVL.